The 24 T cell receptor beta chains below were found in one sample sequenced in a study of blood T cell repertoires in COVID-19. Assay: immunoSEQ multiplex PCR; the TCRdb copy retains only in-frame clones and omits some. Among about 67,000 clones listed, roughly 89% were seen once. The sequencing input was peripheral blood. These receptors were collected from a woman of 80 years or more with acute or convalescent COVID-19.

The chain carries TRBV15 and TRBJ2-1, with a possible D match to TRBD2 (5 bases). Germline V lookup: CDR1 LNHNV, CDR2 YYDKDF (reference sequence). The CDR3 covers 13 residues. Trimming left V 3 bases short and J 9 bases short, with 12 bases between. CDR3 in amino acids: CATSRLEAREQFF. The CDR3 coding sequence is TGTGCCACCAGCAGGCTGGAGGCCCGTGAGCAGTTCTTC.

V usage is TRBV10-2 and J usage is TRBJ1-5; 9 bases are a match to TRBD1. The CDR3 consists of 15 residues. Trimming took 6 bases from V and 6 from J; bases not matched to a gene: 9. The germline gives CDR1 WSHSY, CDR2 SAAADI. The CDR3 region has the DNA TGCGCCAGCAGACAAACAGGGGGCTTCTTTCAGCCCCAGCATTTT. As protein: CASRQTGGFFQPQHF.

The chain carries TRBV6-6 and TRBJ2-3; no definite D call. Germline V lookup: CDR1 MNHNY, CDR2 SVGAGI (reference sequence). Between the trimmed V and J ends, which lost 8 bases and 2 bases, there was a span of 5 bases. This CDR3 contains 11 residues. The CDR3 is CASSHTDTQYF. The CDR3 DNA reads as TGTGCCAGCTCCCACACAGATACGCAGTATTTT.

The chain's CDR3 is CASSPQGFYNSPLHF. In DNA form, the CDR3 reads TGTGCCAGCAGTCCGCAGGGGTTTTATAATTCACCCCTCCACTTT. This sequence joins TRBV28 and TRBJ1-6; possibly TRBD1 for D (6 bases). The CDR3 runs to 15 residues. Trimming removed 5 bases from V and 4 bases from J, with 12 bases in between. Germline CDR1 is MDHEN and CDR2 is SYDVKM.

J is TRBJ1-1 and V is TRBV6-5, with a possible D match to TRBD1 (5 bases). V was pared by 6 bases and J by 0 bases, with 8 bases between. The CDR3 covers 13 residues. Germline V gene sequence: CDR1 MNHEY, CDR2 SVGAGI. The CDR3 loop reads CASREGMNTEAFF. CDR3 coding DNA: TGTGCCAGCAGGGAGGGGATGAACACTGAAGCTTTCTTT.

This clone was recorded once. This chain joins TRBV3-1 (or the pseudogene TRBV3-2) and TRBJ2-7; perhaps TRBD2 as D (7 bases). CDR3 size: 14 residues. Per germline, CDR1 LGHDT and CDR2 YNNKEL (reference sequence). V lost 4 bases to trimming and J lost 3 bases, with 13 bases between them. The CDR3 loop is CASSPPGGLYEQYF. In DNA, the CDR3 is TGTGCCAGCAGCCCCCCGGGGGGCCTCTACGAGCAGTACTTC.

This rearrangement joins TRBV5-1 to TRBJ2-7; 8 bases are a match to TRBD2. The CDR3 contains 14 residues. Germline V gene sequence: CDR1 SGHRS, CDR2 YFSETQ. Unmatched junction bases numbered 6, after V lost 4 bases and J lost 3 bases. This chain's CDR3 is CASSLSGAYYEQYF. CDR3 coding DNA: TGCGCCAGCAGCCTTAGCGGGGCCTACTACGAGCAGTACTTC.

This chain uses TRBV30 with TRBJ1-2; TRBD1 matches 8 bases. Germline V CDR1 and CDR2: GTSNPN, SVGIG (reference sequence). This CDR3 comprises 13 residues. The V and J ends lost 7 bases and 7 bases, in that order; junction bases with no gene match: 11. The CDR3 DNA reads TGTGCCTACGGGACAGGACTTGGGGGTGGCTACACCTTC. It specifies CAYGTGLGGGYTF.

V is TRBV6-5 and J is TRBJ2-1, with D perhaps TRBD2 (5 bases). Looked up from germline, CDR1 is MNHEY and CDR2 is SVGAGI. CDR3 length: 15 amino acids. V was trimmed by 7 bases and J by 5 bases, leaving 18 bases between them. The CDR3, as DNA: TGTGCCAGCACCTTAGACTATTCTCGGGACAATGAGCAGTTCTTC. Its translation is CASTLDYSRDNEQFF.

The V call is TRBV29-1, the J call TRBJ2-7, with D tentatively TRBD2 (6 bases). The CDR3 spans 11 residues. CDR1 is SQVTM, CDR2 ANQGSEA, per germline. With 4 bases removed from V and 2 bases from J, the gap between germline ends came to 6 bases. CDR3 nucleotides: TGCAGCGTTGCGGGGGCCTACGAGCAGTACTTC. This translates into CSVAGAYEQYF.

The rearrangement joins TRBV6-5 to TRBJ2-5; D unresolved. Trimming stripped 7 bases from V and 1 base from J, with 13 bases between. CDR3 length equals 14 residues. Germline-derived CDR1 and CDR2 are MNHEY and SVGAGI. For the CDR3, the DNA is TGTGCCAGCAACGAAAGGCGGCTCCAAGAGACCCAGTACTTC. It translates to CASNERRLQETQYF.

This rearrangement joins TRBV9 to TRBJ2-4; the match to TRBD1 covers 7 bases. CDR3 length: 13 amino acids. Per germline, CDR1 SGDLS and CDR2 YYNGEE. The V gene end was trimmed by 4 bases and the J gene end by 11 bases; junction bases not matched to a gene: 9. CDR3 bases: TGTGCCAGCAGCCTCGACGAGGGGGCAGTTCAGTACTTC. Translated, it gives CASSLDEGAVQYF.

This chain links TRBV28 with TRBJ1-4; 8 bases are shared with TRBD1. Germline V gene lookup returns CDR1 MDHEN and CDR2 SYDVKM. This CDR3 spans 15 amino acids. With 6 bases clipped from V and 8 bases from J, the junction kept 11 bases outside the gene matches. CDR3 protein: CASRRGGTGDEKLFF. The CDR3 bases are TGTGCCAGCAGGCGGGGGGGGACAGGTGACGAAAAACTGTTTTTT.

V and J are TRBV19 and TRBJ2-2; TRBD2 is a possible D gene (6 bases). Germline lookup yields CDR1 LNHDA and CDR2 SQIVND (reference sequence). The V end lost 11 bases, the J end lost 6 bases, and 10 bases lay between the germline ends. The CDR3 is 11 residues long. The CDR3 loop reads CAGGWAGELFF. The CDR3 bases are TGTGCCGGAGGGTGGGCCGGGGAGCTGTTTTTT.

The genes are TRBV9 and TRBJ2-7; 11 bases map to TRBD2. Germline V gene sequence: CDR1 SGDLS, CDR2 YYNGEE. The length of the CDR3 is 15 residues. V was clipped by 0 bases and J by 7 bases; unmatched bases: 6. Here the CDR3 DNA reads TGTGCCAGCAGCGTAGATGGACTAGCGGGCATGGAGCAGTACTTC. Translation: CASSVDGLAGMEQYF.

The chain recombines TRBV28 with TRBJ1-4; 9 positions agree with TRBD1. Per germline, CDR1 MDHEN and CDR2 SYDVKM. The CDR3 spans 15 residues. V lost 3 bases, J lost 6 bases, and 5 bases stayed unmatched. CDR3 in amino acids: CASSLEGTGYEKLFF. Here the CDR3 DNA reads TGTGCCAGCAGTTTGGAGGGGACAGGGTATGAAAAACTGTTTTTT. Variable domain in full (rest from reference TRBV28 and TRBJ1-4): DVKVTQSSRYLVKRTGEKVFLECVQDMDHENMFWYRQDPGLGLRLIYFSYDVKMKEKGDIPEGYSVSREKKERFSLILESASTNQTSMYLCASSLEGTGYEKLFFGSGTQLSVL.

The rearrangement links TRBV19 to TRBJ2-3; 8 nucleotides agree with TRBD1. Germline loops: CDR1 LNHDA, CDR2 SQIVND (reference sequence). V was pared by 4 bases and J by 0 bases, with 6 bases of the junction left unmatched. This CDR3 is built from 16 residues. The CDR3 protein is CASSKRGQGSTDTQYF. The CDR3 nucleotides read TGTGCCAGTAGTAAAAGAGGACAGGGTAGCACAGATACGCAGTATTTT.

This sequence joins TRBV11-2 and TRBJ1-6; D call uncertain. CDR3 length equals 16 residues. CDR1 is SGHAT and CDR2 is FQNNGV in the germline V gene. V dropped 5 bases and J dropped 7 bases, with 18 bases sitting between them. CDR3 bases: TGTGCCAGCAGCCCTAATTTTCTCCGGGAAAATTCACCCCTCCACTTT. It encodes CASSPNFLRENSPLHF.

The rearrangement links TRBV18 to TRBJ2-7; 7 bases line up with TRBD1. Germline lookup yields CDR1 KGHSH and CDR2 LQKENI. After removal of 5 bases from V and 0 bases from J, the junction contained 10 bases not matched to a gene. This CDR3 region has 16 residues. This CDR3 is CASSSQTGRSSYEQYF. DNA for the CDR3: TGTGCCAGCTCATCGCAGACAGGGCGAAGCTCCTACGAGCAGTACTTC.

The CDR3 DNA reads TGTGCCAGCGGCCCGGGGCAGTTCTTC. Translating gives CASGPGQFF. The chain couples TRBV2 to TRBJ2-1; the D is unclear. The CDR3 runs to 9 residues. CDR1 and CDR2 (germline): SNHLY, FYNNEI. V was shortened by 8 bases and J by 12 bases, with 8 bases between the two germline ends.

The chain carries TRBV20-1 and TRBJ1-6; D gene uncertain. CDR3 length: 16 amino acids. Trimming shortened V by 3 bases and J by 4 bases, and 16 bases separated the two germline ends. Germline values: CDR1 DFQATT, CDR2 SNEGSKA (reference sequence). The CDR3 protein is CSASNEYRSYNSPLHF. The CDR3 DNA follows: TGCAGTGCTAGTAACGAATATCGCAGTTATAATTCACCCCTCCACTTT.

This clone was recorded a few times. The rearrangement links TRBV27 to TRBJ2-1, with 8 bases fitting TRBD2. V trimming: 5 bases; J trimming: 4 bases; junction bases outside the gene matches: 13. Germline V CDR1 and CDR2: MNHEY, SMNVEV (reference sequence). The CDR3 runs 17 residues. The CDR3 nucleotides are TGTGCCAGCAGTACCCCCTTTAAGCGGGGGCCTTACAATGAGCAGTTCTTC. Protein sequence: CASSTPFKRGPYNEQFF.

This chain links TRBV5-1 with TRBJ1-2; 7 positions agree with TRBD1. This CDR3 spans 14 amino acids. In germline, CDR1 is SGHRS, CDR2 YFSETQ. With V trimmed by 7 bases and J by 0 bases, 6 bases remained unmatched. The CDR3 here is CASYQDRPNYGYTF. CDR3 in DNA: TGCGCCAGCTACCAGGACAGGCCTAACTATGGCTACACCTTC.

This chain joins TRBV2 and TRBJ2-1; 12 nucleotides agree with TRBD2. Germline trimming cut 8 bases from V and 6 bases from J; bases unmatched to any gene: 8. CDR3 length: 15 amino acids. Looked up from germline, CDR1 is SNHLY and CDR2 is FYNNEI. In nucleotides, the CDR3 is TGTGCCAGCGTCCTGACTAGCGGGAGCACCAATGAGCAGTTCTTC. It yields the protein CASVLTSGSTNEQFF. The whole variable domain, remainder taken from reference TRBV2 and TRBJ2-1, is EPEVTQTPSHQVTQMGQEVILRCVPISNHLYFYWYRQILGQKVEFLVSFYNNEISEKSEIFDDQFSVERPDGSNFTLKIRSTKLEDSAMYFCASVLTSGSTNEQFFGPGTRLTVL.